The text below deals with one T cell receptor beta chain. Its specificity is unknown. The study sampled blood at baseline, cycle 4 day 1, and cycle 7 day 1. V was cut by 5 bases and J by 3 bases, with 13 bases left in between. Germline V gives CDR1 SGHTA, CDR2 FQGNSA. The CDR3 loop spans 14 amino acids. The entry originates in a study of OX40 agonist ivuxolimab in advanced cancers. Study-wide findings and caveats: Among the lowest levels of clonal expansion were found in partial responders at 0.1-3.0 mg/kg. The mean number of expanded clones was higher in CD8+ T cells than in CD4+. Also showing low normalized T-cell clonal expansion were some of the nonresponders.

The table came from immunoSEQ multiplex PCR; TCRdb's copy has only in-frame clones and leaves some out. Of tens of thousands of clones in the sample, 80% to 90% were seen once. The sample here was CD4+ or CD8+ T cells sorted from blood, taken in a trial of the OX40 agonist ivuxolimab. The origin of this receptor is an adult with an advanced solid tumor such as melanoma, head and neck, liver or kidney cancer. The rearrangement links TRBV7-2 to TRBJ1-1, with a weak D call TRBD1 (5 bases). In DNA, the CDR3 is TGTGCCAGCAGCCCACGAATGGGGGACACTGAAGCTTTCTTT. This sequence encodes CASSPRMGDTEAFF.